The T cell receptor (beta chain) described here comes from a study of PD-1 blockade in classical Hodgkin lymphoma. Germline V gives CDR1 LNHDA, CDR2 SQIVND (reference sequence). The CDR3 totals 14 residues. With V trimmed by 6 bases and J by 2 bases, 3 bases remained unmatched. Following autologous stem cell transplantation, relapse occurred in every patient, and exposure to brentuximab vedotin varied. TCRdb's copy holds only in-frame clones and misses some; the assay was immunoSEQ multiplex PCR. The sample contains 75,000 to 100,000 clones, 81% of which appear only once. The chain couples TRBV19 to TRBJ2-3; 9 bases map to TRBD2. The clonotype originates from a human donor with classical Hodgkin lymphoma. The source was peripheral blood mononuclear cells (PBMCs), collected before the second cycle of nivolumab. The CDR3 region has the DNA TGTGCCAGTAGGACTAGCGGCTTCACAGATACGCAGTATTTT. Protein product: CASRTSGFTDTQYF.